This T cell receptor (beta chain) was sequenced during a study of T cell repertoires in cytomegalovirus infection (dated by TCRdb to about 2019). Describing the broader study: Peptide stimulations targeted recently identified HLA-C-restricted CMV epitopes, whose presentation resists viral immunomodulation, together with well-studied HLA-B-restricted epitopes. Because public TCR beta signatures pointed to carriage of CMV infection together with the matching HLA type, the HLA type of each donor mattered for the analysis. Findings and caveats that apply to the study as a whole: Cumulative frequency of public TCR beta family members discriminated carriers of CMV infection plus the relevant HLA type in this cohort and an independent roughly 320-donor cohort. The ex vivo response was dominated by HLA-C-restricted CMV-specific TCR beta clonotypes, which also provided the single most frequent clonotype in two of eight donors.

Reads for this sample came from an Illumina HiSeq 1500. TCRdb took the public reads, trimmed them with fastp at Q25, ran MiXCR for clone calling and kept in-frame beta chains. Rows with one shared CDR3 protein collapse into an entry with the most common genes and DNA. This sample has 900,000 to 950,000 distinct CDR3 sequences in its table, and around 30% of those were observed once. Clones ranked in the top ten supply roughly 13% of the sample. Sample treatment or condition, as interpreted from the label and publication: in vitro stimulation with specific CMV peptide epitopes to enrich CMV-specific T cells. V and J are trimmed by 4 bases and 7 bases, and the gene matches miss 3 bases of the junction. From the cysteine through the phenylalanine, the CDR3 covers 13 amino acids. The read is trimmed to its CDR3 DNA, 39 bases read in frame from base 1. Taken from the germline V gene, the CDR1 and CDR2 loops are SGHTA and FQGNSA.

This clonotype was observed at least ten times. The clone's antigen remains unknown. Per-nucleotide qualities are absent, and no much larger clonotype sits a single base away. The chain is assembled from TRBV7-2 and TRBJ2-4; TRBD1 matches 8 bases in the middle. The source was cultured CD8+ T cells from PBMCs, collected from culture after CMV antigen stimulation. The sequence was collected from a human donor in good health (CMV status not recorded). Some clones in this sample may be carry-over from other donors' samples. The CDR3 has the sequence CASSSGQGNIQYF. The DNA sequence reads TGTGCCAGCAGCTCTGGACAGGGCAACATTCAGTACTTC.